These 32 T cell receptor beta chains share one sample of origin, sequenced in a study of identical twins. TCRdb analysed the 5' RACE reads with MiXCR anew, one entry per CDR3 protein. The sample holds roughly 290,000 distinct CDR3 sequences, nearly 9.5% seen once. The same data also went into a second study, on yellow fever vaccine responses in identical twins.

Specimen: CD8+ T cells sorted from blood. These receptors were obtained from a woman under 30 in good health.

The chain uses TRBV16 and TRBJ1-1, with D tentatively TRBD1 (5 bases). V was pared by 3 bases and J by 3 bases, with 8 bases between. The CDR3 totals 13 residues. Germline V gives CDR1 KGHSY, CDR2 FQNENV. In nucleotides, the CDR3 is TGTGCCAGCAGCCACGGGGGGTACACTGAAGCTTTCTTT. This translates into CASSHGGYTEAFF.

This clonotype appeared many times. J is TRBJ2-5 and V is TRBV11-1; a weak D match, TRBD2 (6 bases). Between the trimmed V and J ends, which lost 2 bases and 5 bases, there was a span of 24 bases. CDR1 and CDR2 (germline): SGHAT, FQDESV (reference sequence). The CDR3 covers 18 residues. CDR3 residues: CASSLSGPAGRTSETQYF. The CDR3 coding sequence is TGTGCCAGCAGCTTAAGCGGGCCCGCGGGAAGGACTTCGGAGACCCAGTACTTC.

This clonotype appeared a few times. The chain carries TRBV29-1 and TRBJ2-2, with 15 bases matching TRBD2. V lost 5 bases and J lost 0; bases outside the gene matches: 7. From germline, CDR1 is SQVTM and CDR2 ANQGSEA. The CDR3 totals 18 residues. The CDR3 sequence is CSVLGLAGGLTNTGELFF. For the CDR3, the DNA is TGCAGCGTTCTTGGACTAGCGGGAGGGTTAACGAACACCGGGGAGCTGTTTTTT.

This clonotype has at least ten counts. This CDR3 is CASSLPGGNQPQHF. CDR3 nucleotides: TGTGCCAGCAGTTTACCAGGGGGCAATCAGCCCCAGCATTTT. V is TRBV12-3 or TRBV12-4 and J is TRBJ1-5; D perhaps matches TRBD1 (6 bases). CDR3 length: 14 amino acids. The V end lost 2 bases, the J end lost 2 bases, and 7 bases lay between the germline ends.

This clonotype was counted a few times. V is TRBV7-9 and J is TRBJ2-7; 8 bases match TRBD1. CDR1 and CDR2 from the germline V gene are SEHNR and FQNEAQ (reference sequence). This CDR3 has 15 amino acids. Trimming at V came to 5 bases and at J to 1 base, leaving 7 bases not matched to a gene. CDR3 region: CASSPPQGVSYEQYF. The DNA for the CDR3 is TGTGCCAGCAGCCCACCACAGGGGGTTTCCTACGAGCAGTACTTC.

The sample holds a few counts of this clonotype. The germline gene is not matched at one end of the junction; a read error may be the cause. V gene TRBV6-6 combines with J gene TRBJ2-7; D remains unclear. CDR3 length: 9 amino acids. Germline V gene data show CDR1 as MNHNY and CDR2 as SVGAGI (reference sequence). Written as DNA, the CDR3 is TGCGCCTCCGGACCCGAGCAGTACTTC. Encoded protein: CASGPEQYF.

The chain employs TRBV25-1 and TRBJ2-1; D is perhaps TRBD1 (7 bases). The CDR3 spans 15 residues. Germline V gene sequence: CDR1 MGHDK, CDR2 SYGVNS. V lost 8 bases and J 5 bases, leaving 19 bases between the germline ends. CDR3 DNA: TGTGCCAGCGGAGGGCCGGGACAGTTTCACAATGAGCAGTTCTTC. It codes for CASGGPGQFHNEQFF.

This clonotype has a handful of counts. At one boundary the junction diverges from the germline segment, which might be a read error. V usage is TRBV7-9 and J usage is TRBJ1-1; tentatively, D is TRBD1 (5 bases). This CDR3 has 16 residues. From germline, CDR1 is SEHNR and CDR2 FQNEAQ (reference sequence). The CDR3 loop is CASSFRWDLMNTETFF. The CDR3 coding sequence is TGTGCCAGCAGCTTTCGCTGGGACTTAATGAACACTGAAACTTTCTTT.

This clonotype occurred a few times. This rearrangement joins TRBV12-5 to TRBJ2-1; D is ambiguous. V was shortened by 3 bases and J by 9 bases, with 9 bases between the two germline ends. The CDR3 sequence is 12 residues long. In germline, CDR1 is LGHNT, CDR2 FRNRAP. The CDR3 DNA follows: TGTGCTAGTGGTTTTAAGGCTGGTGAGCAGTTCTTC. It encodes CASGFKAGEQFF.

The table lists this clonotype with a few counts. This chain connects TRBV4-2 to TRBJ2-1; weak D call: TRBD2 (6 bases). There are 17 residues in the CDR3. CDR1 is LGHNA, CDR2 YNFKEQ, per germline. The ends were cut back, 0 bases at V and 4 bases at J, with 16 bases in the middle. CDR3 protein: CASSQDPTSLIYNEQFF. The CDR3, as DNA: TGTGCCAGCAGCCAAGATCCCACTAGCCTGATATACAATGAGCAGTTCTTC.

Only a few counts were recorded for this clonotype. V usage is TRBV4-3 and J usage is TRBJ2-7; possibly TRBD1 for D (5 bases). The CDR3 runs 15 residues. Per germline, CDR1 LGHNA and CDR2 YSLEER. V lost 3 bases, J lost 2 bases, and 14 bases lay in between. In DNA form, the CDR3 reads TGCGCCAGCAGCCAGTTTAGGGGCCCTACCTACGAGCAGTACTTC. Amino acids: CASSQFRGPTYEQYF.

This clonotype was picked up a small number of times. V gene TRBV7-8 combines with J gene TRBJ2-1; TRBD2 might be the D (5 bases). The CDR3 is made up of 16 amino acids. V was pared by 2 bases and J by 7 bases, with 18 bases between. Per germline, CDR1 SGHVS and CDR2 FQNEAQ. This chain's CDR3 is CASSLYGERFSNEQFF. The CDR3 DNA is TGTGCCAGCAGCTTATATGGGGAGCGGTTTAGTAATGAGCAGTTCTTC.

The J gene is TRBJ2-2, the V gene TRBV9; weak D call: TRBD2 (5 bases). CDR3 size: 21 residues. The V end was cut by 3 bases, the J end by 1 base, with 28 bases between. Germline CDR1 reads SGDLS; CDR2 reads YYNGEE. For the CDR3, the DNA is TGTGCCAGCAGCGACCCTCATCTCAACCTCTGGAGCGGCCAGAACACCGGGGAGCTGTTTTTT. Encoded protein: CASSDPHLNLWSGQNTGELFF.

There are a few counts of this clonotype. The chain employs TRBV27 and TRBJ2-2; D unclear. Trimming took off 6 bases at V and 3 bases at J, with 11 bases between the two ends. The germline CDR1 and CDR2 sequences are MNHEY and SMNVEV (reference sequence). This CDR3 region has 14 residues. The CDR3 loop reads CASSDSLYTGELFF. CDR3 DNA sequence: TGTGCCAGCAGCGATAGCCTTTACACCGGGGAGCTGTTTTTT.

Turning to this clonotype: The limits of the CDR3 on the DNA are not certain, so only TCRdb's listed CDR3 is given. CDR3 region: CASSTSFGQGASYEQYF. This chain uses TRBV21-1 with TRBJ2-7; the DNA was not used to check the table's D call, TRBD1. TRBV21-1 is assigned pseudogene status. The CDR3 length is 17 residues, termini included.

This chain connects TRBV27 to TRBJ2-7, with 7 bases fitting TRBD2. This CDR3 spans 13 amino acids. With V trimmed by 7 bases and J by 3 bases, 6 bases remained unmatched. The germline gives CDR1 MNHEY, CDR2 SMNVEV (reference sequence). The CDR3 reads CASMGGQRYEQYF. The CDR3 DNA follows: TGTGCCAGCATGGGAGGGCAGCGCTACGAGCAGTACTTC.

This clonotype was recorded at least ten times. CDR3 sequence: CASSFGFTEAFF. The CDR3 DNA sequence: TGTGCCAGCAGTTTTGGTTTCACTGAAGCTTTCTTT. This chain links TRBV12-3 or TRBV12-4 with TRBJ1-1, with D unresolved. The CDR3 is 12 residues long. V dropped 3 bases and J dropped 4 bases, with 6 bases sitting between them.

In this sample, this clonotype turned up many times. The rearrangement joins TRBV2 to TRBJ1-2; the D gene is possibly TRBD1 (6 bases). CDR1 and CDR2 (germline): SNHLY, FYNNEI. This CDR3 is built from 14 residues. The V gene lost 6 bases and the J gene lost 4 bases, with 15 bases spanning the gap. The CDR3 reads CASRDSGPIYGYTF. As DNA, the CDR3 is TGTGCCAGCAGGGACAGTGGGCCCATCTATGGCTACACCTTC.

This clonotype was observed a handful of times. V is TRBV25-1 and J is TRBJ1-5, with D hard to call. The CDR3 consists of 14 residues. V was clipped by 3 bases and J by 3 bases, with 9 bases between them. Looked up from germline, CDR1 is MGHDK and CDR2 is SYGVNS. This CDR3 is CASSDSYNNQPQHF. The CDR3 DNA follows: TGTGCCAGCAGTGATTCGTATAACAATCAGCCCCAGCATTTT.

The rearrangement uses TRBV4-2 and TRBJ2-2, with 8 bases matching TRBD2. The CDR3 runs 16 residues. V lost 4 bases, J lost 0 bases, and 4 bases stayed unmatched. The germline CDR1 and CDR2 sequences are LGHNA and YNFKEQ. The CDR3 region has the DNA TGTGCCAGCAGCCCTCTAGCGGGTTCGAACACCGGGGAGCTGTTTTTT. This codes for CASSPLAGSNTGELFF.

This clonotype came up a few times. CDR3 DNA: TGTGCCAGCAGTTACCCCCAGACGAGCTCCTACGAGCAGTACTTC. Its protein is CASSYPQTSSYEQYF. The chain has TRBV6-2 or TRBV6-3 and TRBJ2-7; D remains unclear. The V end lost 2 bases, the J end lost 0 bases, and 11 bases lay between the germline ends. Germline CDR1 reads MNHEY; CDR2 reads SVGEGT. The CDR3 has 15 residues.

This chain links TRBV15 with TRBJ2-1; tentative D call: TRBD2 (6 bases). Looked up from germline, CDR1 is LNHNV and CDR2 is YYDKDF (reference sequence). The germline V and J ends were trimmed by 9 bases and 6 bases, with 9 bases remaining between them. The length of the CDR3 is 11 residues. CDR3 loop: CATLASNEQFF. DNA of the CDR3: TGTGCCACACTAGCCTCCAATGAGCAGTTCTTC.

This clonotype has a handful of counts. The gene calls are TRBV11-2 and TRBJ2-1, with unresolved D. This CDR3 region has 18 residues. V lost 4 bases to trimming and J lost 0 bases, with 19 bases between them. Germline-derived CDR1 and CDR2 are SGHAT and FQNNGV. CDR3 DNA sequence: TGTGCCAGCAGCTCCCATCCCATGGCGCACAGCTCCTACAATGAGCAGTTCTTC. Translation: CASSSHPMAHSSYNEQFF.

This clonotype was seen only a few times. This chain connects TRBV20-1 to TRBJ2-3; 8 bases match TRBD2. Germline-derived CDR1 and CDR2 are DFQATT and SNEGSKA (reference sequence). CDR3 length: 16 residues. V was pared by 1 base and J by 2 bases, with 8 bases of the junction left unmatched. Written as DNA, the CDR3 is TGCAGTGCTAGAGCATACGGGGGGGCCAACACAGATACGCAGTATTTT. This encodes CSARAYGGANTDTQYF.

This clonotype was seen only a few times. The V gene is TRBV6-5, the J gene TRBJ2-1, with 8 bases aligning to TRBD1. Germline assignment: CDR1 MNHEY and CDR2 SVGAGI. The V and J ends lost 2 bases and 0 bases, in that order; junction bases with no gene match: 3. The length of the CDR3 is 16 residues. CDR3 coding DNA: TGTGCCAGCAGTTACGCGGGGACAGGCTCCTACAATGAGCAGTTCTTC. Translation: CASSYAGTGSYNEQFF.

The CDR3 here is CASSPGLASSDEQFF. CDR3 sequence (DNA): TGTGCCAGCAGCCCCGGACTAGCGTCGAGCGATGAGCAGTTCTTC. V gene TRBV9 combines with J gene TRBJ2-1, with 9 bases lining up with TRBD2. In germline, CDR1 is SGDLS, CDR2 YYNGEE. J was trimmed by 8 bases and V by 4 bases; bases with no gene match: 10. This CDR3 spans 15 amino acids.

V usage is TRBV29-1 and J usage is TRBJ1-1, with D perhaps TRBD1 (5 bases). Germline V CDR1 and CDR2: SQVTM, ANQGSEA. The CDR3 totals 10 residues. The germline V and J ends were trimmed by 7 bases and 7 bases, with 10 bases remaining between them. The DNA for the CDR3 is TGCAGCGAGGGGTGGAGTGAAGCTTTCTTT. It encodes CSEGWSEAFF.

This clonotype was picked up many times. This chain joins TRBV5-1 and TRBJ2-1; D uncertain. CDR1 is SGHRS and CDR2 is YFSETQ in the germline V gene. CDR3 length equals 12 residues. V lost 6 bases to trimming and J lost 5 bases, with 9 bases between them. The CDR3 coding sequence is TGCGCCAGCAACAAACAGCACAATGAGCAGTTCTTC. This codes for CASNKQHNEQFF.

This clonotype has just a few counts. The chain has TRBV10-1 and TRBJ2-2, with D tentatively TRBD2 (5 bases). The CDR3 has 16 amino acids. Between the trimmed V and J ends, which lost 4 bases and 5 bases, there was a span of 17 bases. Germline V gene data show CDR1 as WNHNN and CDR2 as SYGVQD (reference sequence). CDR3 sequence: CASSGWNGIATGELFF. The CDR3 DNA reads TGCGCCAGCAGTGGATGGAACGGGATAGCGACCGGGGAGCTGTTTTTT.

This clonotype was counted only a few times. The chain recombines TRBV5-1 with TRBJ2-3; the match to TRBD2 covers 8 bases. The J segment lost 3 bases and the V segment lost 4 bases, leaving 7 bases of the junction unmatched. CDR1 SGHRS and CDR2 YFSETQ come from the germline V gene. The CDR3 consists of 15 residues. CDR3 DNA: TGCGCCAGCAGCCGGGGGGGCGTAGGAACAGATACGCAGTATTTT. Translating gives CASSRGGVGTDTQYF.

In its sample, this clonotype was seen many times. This chain joins TRBV7-2 and TRBJ2-7; perhaps TRBD2 as D (7 bases). The CDR3 consists of 15 residues. Germline assignment: CDR1 SGHTA and CDR2 FQGNSA. Trimming cost V 3 bases and J 3 bases, with 15 bases left between them. The CDR3 nucleotides are TGTGCCAGCAGCTTTACCGGGGGGCCACTCTACGAGCAGTACTTC. Protein product: CASSFTGGPLYEQYF.

V and J are TRBV10-3 and TRBJ2-7, with D hard to call. The CDR3 has 14 residues. Looked up from germline, CDR1 is ENHRY and CDR2 is SYGVKD. The V end lost 4 bases, the J end lost 2 bases, and 12 bases lay between the germline ends. CDR3 sequence (DNA): TGTGCCATCAGTGTCCTAGAAGTAACCTACGAGCAGTACTTC. It translates to CAISVLEVTYEQYF.